Described below is a single T cell receptor beta chain sequence and its context. In the study's own analysis: Amplified reference gene primers provided the basis for estimating nucleated cell counts. TCRdb's table, derived via immunoSEQ multiplex PCR, lists solely in-frame clones and lacks some. V, J and clone size reflect that table, while D and trimming were determined from the DNA. The sample consists of 100,000 to 150,000 clones, 85% to 90% of them appearing once. The CDR3 consists of 15 residues. V gave up 0 bases and J gave up 9 bases, with 12 bases separating them. Looked up from germline, CDR1 is SGHTA and CDR2 is FQGNSA. This sample stems from a study of blood T cell repertoires in COVID-19. For the study at large: Samples representing acute and convalescent COVID-19 were sourced from the United States, Italy and Spain. In each case, the material was cDNA or gDNA derived from T cells, B-cell-depleted T cells, or PBMCs.

The genes are TRBV7-2 and TRBJ1-6; D possibly corresponds to TRBD1 (6 bases). The specimen sequenced was peripheral blood. This clonotype originated in a man aged 50 or older with active or convalescent COVID-19. CDR3 region: CASSLANRVSSPLHF. The CDR3 region has the DNA TGTGCCAGCAGCTTAGCTAACAGGGTCAGTTCACCCCTCCACTTT.